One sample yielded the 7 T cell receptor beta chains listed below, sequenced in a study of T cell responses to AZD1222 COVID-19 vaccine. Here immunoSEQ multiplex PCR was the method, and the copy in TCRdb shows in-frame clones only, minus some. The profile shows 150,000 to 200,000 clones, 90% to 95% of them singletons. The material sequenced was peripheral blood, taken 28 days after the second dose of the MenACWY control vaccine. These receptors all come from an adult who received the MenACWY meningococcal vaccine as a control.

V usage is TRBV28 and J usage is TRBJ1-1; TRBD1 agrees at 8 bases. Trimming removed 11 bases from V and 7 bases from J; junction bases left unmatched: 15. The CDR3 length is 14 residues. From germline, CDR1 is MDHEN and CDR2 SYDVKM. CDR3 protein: CALRGQGAQNEAFF. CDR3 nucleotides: TGTGCCCTCAGGGGGCAGGGGGCGCAAAATGAAGCTTTCTTT.

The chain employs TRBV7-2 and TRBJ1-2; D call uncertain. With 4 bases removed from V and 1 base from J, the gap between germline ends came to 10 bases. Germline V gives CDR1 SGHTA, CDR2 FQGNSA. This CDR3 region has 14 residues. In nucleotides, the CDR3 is TGTGCCAGCAGCTGGTCGCCGGGTAACTATGGCTACACCTTC. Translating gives CASSWSPGNYGYTF.

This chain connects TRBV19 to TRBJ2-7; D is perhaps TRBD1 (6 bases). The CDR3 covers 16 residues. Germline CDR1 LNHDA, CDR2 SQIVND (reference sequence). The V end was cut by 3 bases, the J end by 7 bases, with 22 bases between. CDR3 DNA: TGTGCCAGTAGTATTAGAGGGACACCTCAATCGGGGGAGCAGTACTTC. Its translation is CASSIRGTPQSGEQYF. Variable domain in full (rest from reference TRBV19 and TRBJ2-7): DGGITQSPKYLFRKEGQNVTLSCEQNLNHDAMYWYRQDPGQGLRLIYYSQIVNDFQKGDIAEGYSVSREKKESFPLTVTSAQKNPTAFYLCASSIRGTPQSGEQYFGPGTRLTVT.

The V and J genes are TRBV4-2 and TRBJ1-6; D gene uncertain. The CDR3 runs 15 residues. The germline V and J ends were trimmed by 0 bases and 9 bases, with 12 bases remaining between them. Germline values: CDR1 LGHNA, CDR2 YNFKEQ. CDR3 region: CASSQERSGGSPLHF. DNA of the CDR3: TGTGCCAGCAGCCAAGAGAGGTCAGGTGGTTCACCCCTCCACTTT.

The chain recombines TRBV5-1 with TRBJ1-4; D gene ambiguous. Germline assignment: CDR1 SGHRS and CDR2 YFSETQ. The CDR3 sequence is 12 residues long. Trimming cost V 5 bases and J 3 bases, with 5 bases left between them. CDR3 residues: CASRIANEKLFF. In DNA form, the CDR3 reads TGCGCCAGCAGAATAGCTAATGAAAAACTGTTTTTT.

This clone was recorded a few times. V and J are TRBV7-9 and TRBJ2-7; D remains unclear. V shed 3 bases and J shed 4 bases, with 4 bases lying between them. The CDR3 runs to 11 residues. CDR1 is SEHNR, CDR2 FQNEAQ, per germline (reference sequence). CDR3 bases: TGTGCCAGCAGCTTCGATTACGAGCAGTACTTC. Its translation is CASSFDYEQYF. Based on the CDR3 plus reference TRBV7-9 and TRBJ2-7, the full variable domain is DTGVSQNPRHKITKRGQNVTFRCDPISEHNRLYWYRQTLGQGPEFLTYFQNEAQLEKSRLLSDRFSAERPKGSFSTLEIQRTEQGDSAMYLCASSFDYEQYFGPGTRLTVT.

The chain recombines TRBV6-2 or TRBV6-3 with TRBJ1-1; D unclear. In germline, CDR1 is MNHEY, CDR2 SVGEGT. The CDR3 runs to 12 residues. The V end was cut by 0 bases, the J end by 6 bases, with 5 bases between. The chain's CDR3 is CASSYSHPEAFF. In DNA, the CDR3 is TGTGCCAGCAGTTACTCTCACCCTGAAGCTTTCTTT.